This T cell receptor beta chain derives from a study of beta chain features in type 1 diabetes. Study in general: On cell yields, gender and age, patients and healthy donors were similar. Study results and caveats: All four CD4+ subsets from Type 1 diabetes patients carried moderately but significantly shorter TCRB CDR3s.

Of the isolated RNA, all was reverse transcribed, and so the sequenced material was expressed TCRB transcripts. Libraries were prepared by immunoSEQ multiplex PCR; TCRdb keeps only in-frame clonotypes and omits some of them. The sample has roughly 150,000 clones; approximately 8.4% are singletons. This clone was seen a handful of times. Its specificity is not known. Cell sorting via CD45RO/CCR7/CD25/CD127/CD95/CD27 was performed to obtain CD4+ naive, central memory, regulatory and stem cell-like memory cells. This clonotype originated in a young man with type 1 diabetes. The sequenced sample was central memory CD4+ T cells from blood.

In DNA, the CDR3 is TGTGCCAGCAGCCAAGTACAACAGACGGATTTAACCGGGGAGCTGTTTTTT. It encodes CASSQVQQTDLTGELFF. V is TRBV4-2 and J is TRBJ2-2; D is unresolved. The CDR3 is 17 amino acids. Looked up from germline, CDR1 is LGHNA and CDR2 is YNFKEQ. V was pared by 1 base and J by 5 bases, with 17 bases between.